Listed here are 24 T cell receptor beta chains from one sample, sequenced in a study of Graves' ophthalmopathy and Graves' hyperthyroidism (dated by TCRdb to 2017 to 2018). The instrument given in TCRdb is Illumina HiSeq 2000. For repertoire sequencing, the TCR beta CDR3 regions were amplified from RNA transcripts. The first round of RT-PCR was done with HTBI primers and the Qiagen OneStep RT-PCR kit, and was followed by a second round of multiplex PCR, then size selection and purification. TCRdb reran the public reads through fastp at Q25 and MiXCR, keeping productive beta chains. Every entry covers one CDR3 protein and lists the most common genes and DNA from its rows. This sample lists about 1.2 million distinct CDR3 sequences; less than 45% were detected once. The ten largest clonotypes hold 11% of the sample. The sample comprised peripheral blood or thyroid tissue (not recorded which). These receptor sequences come from an adult man with Graves' hyperthyroidism.

This clonotype showed up many times. The chain couples TRBV7-2 to TRBJ2-5, with a weak D call TRBD2 (5 bases). CDR1 and CDR2 from the germline V gene are SGHTA and FQGNSA. V was trimmed by 4 bases and J by 5 bases, leaving 17 bases between them. The CDR3 sequence is 15 residues long. The chain's CDR3 is CASSSRVPTGETQYF. The CDR3 DNA sequence: TGTGCCAGCAGCTCCCGGGTCCCAACGGGGGAGACCCAGTACTTC.

Concerning this clonotype itself: One end of the junction does not line up with germline, which may come from a read error. The chain links TRBV20-1 to TRBJ1-2, with D possibly matching TRBD1 (6 bases). The CDR3 runs to 13 residues. Germline lookup yields CDR1 DFQATT and CDR2 SNEGSKA (reference sequence). CDR3 DNA sequence: TGCAGCGCTGACAGGAGGGGGAACTATAGCTACACCTTC. It encodes CSADRRGNYSYTF.

This chain uses TRBV24-1 with TRBJ2-3; maybe TRBD2 (5 bases). Trimming took 4 bases from V and 4 from J, leaving 14 bases between them. This CDR3 has 15 amino acids. In germline, CDR1 is KGHDR, CDR2 SFDVKD. The CDR3 DNA reads TGTGCCACCAGTGACCCCGGACTTCCCCCAGATACGCAGTATTTT. This translates into CATSDPGLPPDTQYF.

This clonotype was detected ten times or more. The CDR3 coding sequence is TGTGCCAGTAGTATCCGGCGAGGAGTTTTCAACTATGGCTACACCTTC. It is translated as CASSIRRGVFNYGYTF. The rearrangement joins TRBV19 to TRBJ1-2; D gene uncertain. The CDR3 spans 16 residues. Germline V gene lookup returns CDR1 LNHDA and CDR2 SQIVND (reference sequence). Trimming removed 3 bases from V and 2 bases from J, with 16 bases in between.

Many counts were recorded for this clonotype. CDR3 sequence: CSARAGEPQHF. The CDR3 DNA follows: TGCAGTGCTAGAGCCGGAGAGCCCCAGCATTTT. The chain links TRBV20-1 to TRBJ1-5; no clear D. Looked up from germline, CDR1 is DFQATT and CDR2 is SNEGSKA (reference sequence). Trimming shortened V by 1 base and J by 8 bases, and 6 bases separated the two germline ends. This CDR3 is built from 11 residues.

This clonotype was detected ten times or more. The CDR3 DNA reads TGTGCCACCAGCAGCGGGGGGGGACAGCCCCAGCATTTT. Its protein product is CATSSGGGQPQHF. The chain combines TRBV15 with TRBJ1-5; a weak D match, TRBD1 (5 bases). V lost 3 bases and J 7 bases, leaving 10 bases between the germline ends. The CDR3 is 13 residues long. The germline CDR1 and CDR2 sequences are LNHNV and YYDKDF (reference sequence).

In regard to this clonotype: A single base separates this from a much larger clone, so it may be a read error. The CDR3 region is CASNVLNYGYTF. The CDR3 DNA reads as TGTGCCAGCAACGTCCTGAACTATGGCTACACCTTC. The V and J genes are TRBV9 and TRBJ1-2; D is ambiguous. Germline V CDR1 and CDR2: SGDLS, YYNGEE. Trimming took off 6 bases at V and 2 bases at J, with 8 bases between the two ends. CDR3 length: 12 residues.

This clonotype appeared a few times. V and J are TRBV4-1 and TRBJ2-7; either TRBD1 or TRBD2 may supply D (5 bases each). CDR3 length: 15 residues. CDR1 is MGHRA, CDR2 YSYEKL, per germline. Trimming took 0 bases from V and 3 from J, leaving 12 bases between them. The CDR3 nucleotides read TGCGCCAGCAGCCAAGAGCCGGGACCAAACTACGAGCAGTACTTC. It codes for CASSQEPGPNYEQYF.

In regard to this clonotype: This may come from a read error, since a much larger clone is one base off. The chain joins TRBV5-1 to TRBJ1-4; 7 bases match TRBD1. CDR1 SGHRS and CDR2 YFSETQ come from the germline V gene. The J segment lost 11 bases and the V segment lost 0 bases, leaving 10 bases of the junction unmatched. CDR3 size: 15 residues. DNA of the CDR3: TGCGCCAGCAGCTTGGAGGGGGCAGGGGATGGCAAACTGTTTTTT. This translates into CASSLEGAGDGKLFF.

This clonotype showed up many times. The chain links TRBV20-1 to TRBJ2-7; 7 positions agree with TRBD1. V shed 1 base, J shed 6 bases, and the junction held 6 bases outside the gene matches. CDR1 and CDR2 from the germline V gene are DFQATT and SNEGSKA (reference sequence). This CDR3 has 13 residues. CDR3 in DNA: TGCAGTGCTAGAGGACAGGGATCACGCGAGCAGTACTTC. Translated, it gives CSARGQGSREQYF.

The V gene is TRBV10-3, the J gene TRBJ1-1; D call uncertain. The CDR3 contains 16 residues. Germline V gene lookup returns CDR1 ENHRY and CDR2 SYGVKD. Trimming left V 0 bases short and J 0 bases short, with 11 bases between. CDR3 in DNA: TGTGCCATCAGTGAGTCGACTGCGGGGATGAACACTGAAGCTTTCTTT. Translation gives CAISESTAGMNTEAFF.

The sample holds many counts of this clonotype. The chain combines TRBV5-1 with TRBJ1-4; TRBD1 matches 8 bases. The CDR3 consists of 16 residues. Unmatched junction bases numbered 9, after V lost 4 bases and J lost 4 bases. Germline V CDR1 and CDR2: SGHRS, YFSETQ. CDR3 DNA sequence: TGCGCCAGCAGCCGAGACAGGGGCGGGAATAATGAAAAACTGTTTTTT. This gives the protein CASSRDRGGNNEKLFF.

Many counts were recorded for this clonotype. The chain has TRBV15 and TRBJ1-4; D remains unclear. This CDR3 spans 19 amino acids. Trimming stripped 0 bases from V and 0 bases from J, with 17 bases between. Germline V CDR1 and CDR2: LNHNV, YYDKDF (reference sequence). The CDR3 region has the DNA TGTGCCACCAGCAGAGATTTAGCGGGTGAGGAAGCAACTAATGAAAAACTGTTTTTT. Amino acid sequence: CATSRDLAGEEATNEKLFF.

The chain links TRBV15 to TRBJ1-1; D is uncertain. The CDR3 contains 11 residues. Germline lookup yields CDR1 LNHNV and CDR2 YYDKDF (reference sequence). V was clipped by 3 bases and J by 13 bases, with 12 bases between them. The DNA of the CDR3 is TGTGCCACCAGCAGGGCGCCCCTAGTTTTCTTT. Its protein product is CATSRAPLVFF.

V usage is TRBV29-1 and J usage is TRBJ2-7; D is possibly TRBD1 or TRBD2 (5 bases each). The germline V gene encodes CDR1 SQVTM and CDR2 ANQGSEA. Trimming shortened V by 7 bases and J by 5 bases, and 15 bases separated the two germline ends. The CDR3 spans 12 residues. The DNA for the CDR3 is TGCAGCGGGCTGACTATGGGGGACGAGCAGTACTTC. It specifies CSGLTMGDEQYF.

The CDR3 sequence is CASSQPPGGNTEAFF. CDR3 in DNA: TGTGCCAGCAGTCAACCTCCGGGGGGGAACACTGAAGCTTTCTTT. J is TRBJ1-1 and V is TRBV6-5; a weak D match, TRBD1 (5 bases). From germline, CDR1 is MNHEY and CDR2 SVGAGI. There are 15 residues in the CDR3. V shed 5 bases and J shed 1 base, with 14 bases lying between them.

This clonotype was counted many times. The chain combines TRBV20-1 with TRBJ1-2, with 7 bases that match TRBD1. The CDR3 sequence is 15 residues long. Germline V CDR1 and CDR2: DFQATT, SNEGSKA (reference sequence). The J segment lost 9 bases and the V segment lost 0 bases, leaving 13 bases of the junction unmatched. The CDR3 region is CSARDWAGGSVSYTF. CDR3 DNA sequence: TGCAGTGCTAGAGATTGGGCAGGGGGTAGCGTAAGCTACACCTTC.

In this sample, this clonotype turned up many times. The V call is TRBV9, the J call TRBJ1-5; TRBD1 might be the D (5 bases). Per germline, CDR1 SGDLS and CDR2 YYNGEE. V was pared by 0 bases and J by 6 bases, with 13 bases between. The CDR3 loop spans 15 amino acids. As DNA, the CDR3 is TGTGCCAGCAGCGTAGAGGGGACGCGAGGTCAGCCCCAGCATTTT. Encoded protein: CASSVEGTRGQPQHF.

Worth noting for this clonotype: An end of the junction differs from the germline gene, which may be a read error. The V call is TRBV29-1, the J call TRBJ2-7; TRBD2 aligns across 10 bases. CDR1 and CDR2 from the germline V gene are SQVTM and ANQGSEA. This CDR3 contains 14 residues. The CDR3 loop reads CSVEVGLASYGQYF. The CDR3, as DNA: TGCAGCGTTGAAGTGGGACTAGCGAGCTACGGGCAGTACTTC.

This clonotype has a count of ten or more. The CDR3 is CASSLGRDRPSYEQYF. DNA of the CDR3: TGCGCCAGCAGCTTGGGACGGGACAGGCCATCCTACGAGCAGTACTTC. The rearrangement uses TRBV5-1 and TRBJ2-7; 8 bases align to TRBD1. The CDR3 is made up of 16 amino acids. The germline gives CDR1 SGHRS, CDR2 YFSETQ. Trimming cost V 0 bases and J 1 base; bases outside gene matches: 6.

This clonotype was found a few times. The chain is built from TRBV10-3 and TRBJ2-7; D not resolved. CDR1 is ENHRY and CDR2 is SYGVKD in the germline V gene. This CDR3 comprises 14 residues. Trimming removed 6 bases from V and 0 bases from J, with 12 bases in between. For the CDR3, the DNA is TGTGCCATCAGGGCTACAGAGATCTCCTACGAGCAGTACTTC. This codes for CAIRATEISYEQYF.

This clonotype was counted many times. The chain combines TRBV7-6 with TRBJ2-7, with D perhaps TRBD2 (5 bases). The V end lost 5 bases, the J end lost 5 bases, and 19 bases lay between the germline ends. The CDR3 extends over 15 amino acids. Germline V gives CDR1 SGHVS, CDR2 FNYEAQ. This CDR3 reads CASSASLALSDEQYF. The CDR3 region has the DNA TGTGCCAGCAGCGCCTCCCTAGCCCTCAGCGACGAGCAGTACTTC.

In the case of this clonotype: Likely a read error: the CDR3 ends without its conserved phenylalanine or tryptophan. Because the CDR3's place on the DNA is in doubt, the DNA is left out and the CDR3 is given as listed by TCRdb. The CDR3 loop reads CAISESADLFAI. J is TRBJ1-2 and V is TRBV10-3. Germline CDR1 is ENHRY and CDR2 is SYGVKD. The CDR3 totals 12 residues, both ends included.

The rearrangement links TRBV7-2 to TRBJ2-3, with 11 positions matching TRBD2. CDR3 length: 20 residues. Germline-derived CDR1 and CDR2 are SGHTA and FQGNSA. V gave up 2 bases and J gave up 0 bases; unmatched junction bases: 13. The CDR3 is CASSLRSGLAGRASTDTQYF. CDR3 DNA: TGTGCCAGCAGCTTACGGTCAGGACTAGCGGGTAGGGCTAGCACAGATACGCAGTATTTT.